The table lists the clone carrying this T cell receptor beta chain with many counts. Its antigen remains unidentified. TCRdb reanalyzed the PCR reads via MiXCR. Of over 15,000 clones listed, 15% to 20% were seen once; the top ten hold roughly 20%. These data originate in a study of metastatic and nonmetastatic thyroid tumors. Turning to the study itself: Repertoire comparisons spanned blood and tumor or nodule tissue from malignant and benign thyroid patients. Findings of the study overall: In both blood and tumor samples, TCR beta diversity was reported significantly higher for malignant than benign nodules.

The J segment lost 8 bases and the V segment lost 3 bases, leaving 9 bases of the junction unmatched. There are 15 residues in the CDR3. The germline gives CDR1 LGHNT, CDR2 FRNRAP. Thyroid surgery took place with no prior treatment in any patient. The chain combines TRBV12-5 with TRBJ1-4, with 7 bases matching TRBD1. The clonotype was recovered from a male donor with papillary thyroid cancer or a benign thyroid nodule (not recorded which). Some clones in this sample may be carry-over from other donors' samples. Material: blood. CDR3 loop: CASGLTGQVDEKLFF. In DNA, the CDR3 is TGTGCTAGTGGTTTAACTGGACAGGTTGACGAAAAACTGTTTTTT.